This TCR beta chain is from a study of blood T cell repertoires in COVID-19. Looking at the study overall: Sources were T cells, B-cell-depleted T cells, or PBMCs; the material itself was cDNA or gDNA.

Individuals aged 18 to 89 years were recruited from some 26 US areas. Original analysis: Reference gene primer amplification in the assay estimated nucleated cell counts. The repertoire was sequenced with immunoSEQ multiplex PCR; TCRdb's copy has only in-frame clones and lacks some. V and J calls and clone size are as listed in that table; D and trimming were resolved from the DNA. Counted here are approximately 320,000 clones, under 95% occurring once; the ten biggest clones make up around 2.5%. The source material was PBMCs or T cells enriched from blood (not recorded which). The TCR originated in a man in his 60s who had recovered from COVID-19.

The CDR3 bases are TGTGCCAGCTCACCCGCAGGGGCGGAGGGCTACACCTTC. Translation: CASSPAGAEGYTF. The rearrangement joins TRBV18 to TRBJ1-2, with D possibly being TRBD1 (6 bases). Germline V gene sequence: CDR1 KGHSH, CDR2 LQKENI. V lost 3 bases, J lost 8 bases, and 13 bases lay in between. This CDR3 contains 13 residues.